This TCR beta chain stems from a study of T cell repertoires in cytomegalovirus infection. This clonotype was observed a few times. Its antigen remains unknown. Germline V gives CDR1 MNHEY, CDR2 SMNVEV (reference sequence). Trimming pared 9 bases from V and 6 bases from J, leaving 9 bases between. The CDR3 spans 11 residues. Findings and limits, study-wide: HLA-C-restricted CMV-specific TCR beta clonotypes prevailed in the ex vivo response. Identification of carriers of CMV plus the relevant HLA was performed using cumulative public TCR beta family frequency.

TCRdb used MiXCR to reprocess the reads, holding one entry per CDR3 protein. The sample lists 20,000 to 30,000 distinct CDR3 sequences; 20% to 25% were seen once. The rearrangement links TRBV27 to TRBJ2-4; D perhaps matches TRBD2 (5 bases). The sequence derives from a human donor in good health (CMV status not recorded). Some clones in this sample may be carry-over from other donors' samples. The specimen comprised CD8+ T cells from cultured PBMCs, sampled from culture after CMV antigen stimulation. In DNA, the CDR3 is TGTGCCAGTCGGGATGGAAACATTCAGTACTTC. Protein product: CASRDGNIQYF.